This TCR beta chain derives from a study of T-cell reconstitution after alpha-beta-depleted transplantation in children. The CDR3 consists of 11 residues. Germline values: CDR1 SGHAT, CDR2 FQNNGV. The V and J ends lost 10 bases and 6 bases respectively, with 9 bases between them. By sample fraction, this clonotype is medium-sized. Preparing the TCRbeta library involved the use of unique molecular identifiers. TCRdb recomputed calls from the PCR reads with MiXCR, one row per CDR3 protein. The sample lists under 7,000 distinct CDR3 sequences; approximately 15% were seen once. This TCR derives from a boy aged 5-17 years with acute lymphoblastic leukemia, due to receive a stem cell transplant. The J gene is TRBJ2-2, the V gene TRBV11-2; D is unresolved. The starting material was PBMCs, obtained before TCRalphabeta/CD19-depleted stem cell transplant. The CDR3 DNA reads as TGTGCCATCCGTGGGTCCGGGGAGCTGTTTTTT. Amino acid sequence: CAIRGSGELFF.